This TCR beta chain appears in the sequencing data of a study of CD8+ T cells in alopecia areata. About the research overall: In an open-label trial, patients got 5 to 10 mg tofacitinib twice daily.

Extracted from the samples, RNA was reverse transcribed into cDNA to serve as the sequencing template. The protocol was immunoSEQ multiplex PCR, while the TCRdb copy is restricted to in-frame clones and leaves out a portion. The sample shows 35,000 to 50,000 clones, roughly 92% of them seen only once. The length of the CDR3 is 15 residues. The germline gives CDR1 MNHEY, CDR2 SMNVEV (reference sequence). Deletions cut 5 bases from V and 4 bases from J, with 17 bases between. This clone was seen only a few times. Described treatment: oral pan-JAK inhibitor, 5-10 mg twice daily. The chain is built from TRBV27 and TRBJ2-5; D might be TRBD1 or TRBD2, each matching 5 bases. The material was CD8+ T cells sorted from blood, obtained at week 24, from a patient treated with tofacitinib. The sequence was collected from a human donor with alopecia areata. CDR3 coding DNA: TGTGCCAGCAGTCCCCGTACGTTGGGGGTAGAGACCCAGTACTTC. It codes for CASSPRTLGVETQYF.